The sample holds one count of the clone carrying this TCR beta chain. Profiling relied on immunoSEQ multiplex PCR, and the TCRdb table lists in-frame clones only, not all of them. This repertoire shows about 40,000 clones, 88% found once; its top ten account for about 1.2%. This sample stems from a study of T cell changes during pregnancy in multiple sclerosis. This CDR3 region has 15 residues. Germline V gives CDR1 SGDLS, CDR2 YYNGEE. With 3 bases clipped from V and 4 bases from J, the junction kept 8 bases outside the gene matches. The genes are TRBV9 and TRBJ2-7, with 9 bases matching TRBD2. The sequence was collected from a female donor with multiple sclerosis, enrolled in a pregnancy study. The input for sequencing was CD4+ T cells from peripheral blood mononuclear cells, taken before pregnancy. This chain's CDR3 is CASSAQTSGQYEQYF. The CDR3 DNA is TGTGCCAGCAGCGCTCAGACTAGCGGACAGTACGAGCAGTACTTC.